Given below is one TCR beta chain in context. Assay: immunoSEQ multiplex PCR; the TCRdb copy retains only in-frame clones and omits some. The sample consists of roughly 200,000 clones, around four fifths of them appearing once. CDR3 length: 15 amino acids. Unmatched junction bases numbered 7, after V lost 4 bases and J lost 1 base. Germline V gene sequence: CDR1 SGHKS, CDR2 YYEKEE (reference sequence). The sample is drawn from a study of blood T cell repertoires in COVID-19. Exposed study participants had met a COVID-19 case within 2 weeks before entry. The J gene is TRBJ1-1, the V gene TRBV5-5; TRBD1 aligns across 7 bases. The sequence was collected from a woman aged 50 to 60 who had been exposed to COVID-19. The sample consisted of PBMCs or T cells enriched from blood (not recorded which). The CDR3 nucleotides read TGTGCCAGCAGCCCGAGGACAGGTGGGAACACTGAAGCTTTCTTT. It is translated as CASSPRTGGNTEAFF.